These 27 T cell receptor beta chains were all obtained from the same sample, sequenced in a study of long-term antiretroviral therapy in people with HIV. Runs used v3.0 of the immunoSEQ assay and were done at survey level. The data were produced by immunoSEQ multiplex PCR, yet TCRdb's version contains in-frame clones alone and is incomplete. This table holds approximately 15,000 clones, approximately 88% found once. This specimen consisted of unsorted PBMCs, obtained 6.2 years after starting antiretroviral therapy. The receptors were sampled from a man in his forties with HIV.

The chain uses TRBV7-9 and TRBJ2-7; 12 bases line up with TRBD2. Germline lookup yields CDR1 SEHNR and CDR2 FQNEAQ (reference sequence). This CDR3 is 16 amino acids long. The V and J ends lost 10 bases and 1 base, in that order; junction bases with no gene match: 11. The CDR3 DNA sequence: TGTGCCACCAAAACTACGACTAGCGGGAGATCCTACGAGCAGTACTTC. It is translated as CATKTTTSGRSYEQYF.

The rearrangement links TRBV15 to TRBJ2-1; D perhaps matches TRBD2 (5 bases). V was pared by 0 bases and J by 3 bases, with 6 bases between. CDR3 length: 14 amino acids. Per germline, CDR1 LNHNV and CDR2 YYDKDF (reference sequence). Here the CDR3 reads CATSRDRGYNEQFF. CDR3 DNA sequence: TGTGCCACCAGCAGAGATCGGGGCTACAATGAGCAGTTCTTC. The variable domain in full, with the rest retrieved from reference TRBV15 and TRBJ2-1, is DAMVIQNPRYQVTQFGKPVTLSCSQTLNHNVMYWYQQKSSQAPKLLFHYYDKDFNNEADTPDNFQSRRPNTSFCFLDIRSPGLGDTAMYLCATSRDRGYNEQFFGPGTRLTVL.

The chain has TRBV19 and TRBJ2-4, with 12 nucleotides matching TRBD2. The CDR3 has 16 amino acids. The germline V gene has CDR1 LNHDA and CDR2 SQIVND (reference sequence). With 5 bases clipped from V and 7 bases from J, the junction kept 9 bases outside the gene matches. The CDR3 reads CASSLRTSGASNIQYF. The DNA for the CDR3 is TGTGCCAGTAGTCTGCGGACTAGCGGGGCGAGCAACATTCAGTACTTC.

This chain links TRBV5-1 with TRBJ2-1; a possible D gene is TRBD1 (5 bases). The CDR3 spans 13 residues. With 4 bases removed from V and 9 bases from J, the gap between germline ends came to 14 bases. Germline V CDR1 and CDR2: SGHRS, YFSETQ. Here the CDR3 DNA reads TGCGCCAGCAGCCCCCGGCAGACAGCTGAGCAGTTCTTC. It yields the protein CASSPRQTAEQFF.

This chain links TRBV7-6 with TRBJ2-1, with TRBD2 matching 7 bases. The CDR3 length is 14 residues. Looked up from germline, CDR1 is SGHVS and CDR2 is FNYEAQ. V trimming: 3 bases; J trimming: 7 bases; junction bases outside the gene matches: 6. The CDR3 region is CASSFLASGNEQFF. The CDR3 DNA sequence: TGTGCCAGCAGCTTTCTAGCTAGCGGAAATGAGCAGTTCTTC.

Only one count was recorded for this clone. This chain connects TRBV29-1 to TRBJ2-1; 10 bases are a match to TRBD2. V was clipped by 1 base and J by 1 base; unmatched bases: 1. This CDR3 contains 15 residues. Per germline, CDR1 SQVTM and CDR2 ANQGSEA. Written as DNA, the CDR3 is TGCAGCGTTGAAGGGACTAGCGGATCCTACAATGAGCAGTTCTTC. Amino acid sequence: CSVEGTSGSYNEQFF.

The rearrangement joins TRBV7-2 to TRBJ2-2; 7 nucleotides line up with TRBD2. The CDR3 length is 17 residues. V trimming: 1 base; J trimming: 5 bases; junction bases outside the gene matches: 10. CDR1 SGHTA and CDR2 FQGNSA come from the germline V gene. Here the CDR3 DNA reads TGTGCCAGCAGCTTAGTCGGGCTAGCGGTCCCTACCGGGGAGCTGTTTTTT. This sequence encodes CASSLVGLAVPTGELFF.

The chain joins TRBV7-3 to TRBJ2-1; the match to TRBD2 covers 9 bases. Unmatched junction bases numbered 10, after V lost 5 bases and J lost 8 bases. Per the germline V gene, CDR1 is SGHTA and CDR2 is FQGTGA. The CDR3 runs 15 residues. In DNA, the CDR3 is TGTGCCAGCAGCGTTAGCGGGAGTAATAGGGATGAGCAGTTCTTC. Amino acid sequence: CASSVSGSNRDEQFF.

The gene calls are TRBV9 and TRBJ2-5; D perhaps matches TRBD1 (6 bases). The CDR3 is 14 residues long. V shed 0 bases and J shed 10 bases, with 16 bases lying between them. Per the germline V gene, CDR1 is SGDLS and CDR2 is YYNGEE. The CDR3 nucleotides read TGTGCCAGCAGCGTAGCCCCCATGGGGGACATCCAGTACTTC. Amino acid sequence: CASSVAPMGDIQYF. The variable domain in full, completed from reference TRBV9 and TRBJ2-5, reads DSGVTQTPKHLITATGQRVTLRCSPRSGDLSVYWYQQSLDQGLQFLIQYYNGEERAKGNILERFSAQQFPDLHSELNLSSLELGDSALYFCASSVAPMGDIQYFGPGTRLLVL.

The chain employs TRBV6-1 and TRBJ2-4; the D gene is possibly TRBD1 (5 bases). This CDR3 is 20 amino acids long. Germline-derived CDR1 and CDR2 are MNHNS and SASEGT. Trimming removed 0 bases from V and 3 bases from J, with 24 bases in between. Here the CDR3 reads CASSEARPQALGTGKNIQYF. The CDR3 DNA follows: TGTGCCAGCAGTGAAGCACGACCACAGGCATTAGGAACTGGCAAAAACATTCAGTACTTC.

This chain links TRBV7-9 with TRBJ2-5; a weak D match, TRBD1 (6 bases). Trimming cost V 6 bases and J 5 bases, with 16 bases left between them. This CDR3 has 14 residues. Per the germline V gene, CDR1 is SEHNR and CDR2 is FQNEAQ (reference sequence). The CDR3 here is CASSPDQGWETQYF. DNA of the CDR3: TGTGCCAGCAGTCCCGACCAGGGGTGGGAGACCCAGTACTTC.

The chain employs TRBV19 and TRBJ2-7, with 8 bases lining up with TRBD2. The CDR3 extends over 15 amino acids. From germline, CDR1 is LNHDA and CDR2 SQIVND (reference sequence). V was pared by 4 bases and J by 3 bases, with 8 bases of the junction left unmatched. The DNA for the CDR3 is TGTGCCAGTAGTACCTTCGGGAGGGGGGACTACGAGCAGTACTTC. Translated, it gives CASSTFGRGDYEQYF.

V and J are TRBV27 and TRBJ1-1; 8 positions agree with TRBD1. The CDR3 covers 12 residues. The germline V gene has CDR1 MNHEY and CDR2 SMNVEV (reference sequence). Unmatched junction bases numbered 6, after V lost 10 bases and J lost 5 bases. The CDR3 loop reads CATRQGRTEAFF. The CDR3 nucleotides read TGTGCCACCAGACAGGGGAGGACTGAAGCTTTCTTT.

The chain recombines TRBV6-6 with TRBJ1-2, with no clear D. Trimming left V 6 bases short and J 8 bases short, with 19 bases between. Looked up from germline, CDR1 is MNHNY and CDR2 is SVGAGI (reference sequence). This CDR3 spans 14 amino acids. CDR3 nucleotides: TGTGCCAGCAGCCCCGGACCTCCGGGAGGGGGCTACACCTTC. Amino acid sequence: CASSPGPPGGGYTF.

CDR3 amino acids: CSVESDPGQGEAGGYEQYF. Written as DNA, the CDR3 is TGCAGCGTTGAGTCCGATCCGGGACAGGGGGAAGCTGGGGGTTACGAGCAGTACTTC. This rearrangement joins TRBV29-1 to TRBJ2-7; 11 bases are a match to TRBD1. The length of the CDR3 is 19 residues. The germline CDR1 and CDR2 sequences are SQVTM and ANQGSEA. Trimming at V came to 3 bases and at J to 4 bases, leaving 20 bases not matched to a gene.

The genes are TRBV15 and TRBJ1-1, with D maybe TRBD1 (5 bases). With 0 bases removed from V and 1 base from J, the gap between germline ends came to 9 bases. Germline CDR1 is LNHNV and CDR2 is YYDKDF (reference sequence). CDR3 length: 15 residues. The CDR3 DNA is TGTGCCACCAGCAGAGATAGACAGACGAACACTGAAGCTTTCTTT. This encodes CATSRDRQTNTEAFF.

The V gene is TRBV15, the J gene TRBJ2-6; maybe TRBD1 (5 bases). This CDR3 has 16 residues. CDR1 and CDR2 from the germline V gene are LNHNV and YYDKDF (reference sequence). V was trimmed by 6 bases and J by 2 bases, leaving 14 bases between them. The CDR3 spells CATSTYQGTGANVLTF. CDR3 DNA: TGTGCCACCAGTACCTACCAGGGTACTGGGGCCAACGTCCTGACTTTC. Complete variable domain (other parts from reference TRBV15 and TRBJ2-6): DAMVIQNPRYQVTQFGKPVTLSCSQTLNHNVMYWYQQKSSQAPKLLFHYYDKDFNNEADTPDNFQSRRPNTSFCFLDIRSPGLGDTAMYLCATSTYQGTGANVLTFGAGSRLTVL.

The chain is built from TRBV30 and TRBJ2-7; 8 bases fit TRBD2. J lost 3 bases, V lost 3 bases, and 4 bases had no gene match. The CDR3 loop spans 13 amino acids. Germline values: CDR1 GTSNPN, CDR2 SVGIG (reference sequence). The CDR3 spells CAWSAGTSYEQYF. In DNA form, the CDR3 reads TGTGCCTGGAGCGCCGGGACTAGCTACGAGCAGTACTTC.

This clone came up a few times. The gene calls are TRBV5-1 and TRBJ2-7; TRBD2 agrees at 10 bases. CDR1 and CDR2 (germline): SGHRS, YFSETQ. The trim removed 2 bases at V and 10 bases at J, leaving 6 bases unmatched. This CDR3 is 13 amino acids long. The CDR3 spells CASSLQASGSQYF. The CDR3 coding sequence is TGCGCCAGCAGCTTACAGGCTAGCGGGAGTCAGTACTTC.

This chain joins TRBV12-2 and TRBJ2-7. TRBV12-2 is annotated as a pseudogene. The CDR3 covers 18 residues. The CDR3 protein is CASRLWLLVRTFPYEQYF. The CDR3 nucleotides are TGTGCAAGTCGCTTATGGCTACTGGTTCGAACCTTTCCCTACGAGCAGTACTTC.

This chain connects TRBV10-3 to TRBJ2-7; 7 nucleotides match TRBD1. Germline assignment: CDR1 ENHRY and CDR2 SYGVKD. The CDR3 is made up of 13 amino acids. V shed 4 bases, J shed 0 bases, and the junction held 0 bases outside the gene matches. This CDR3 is CAISGDSSYEQYF. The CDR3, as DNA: TGTGCCATCAGTGGGGACAGCTCCTACGAGCAGTACTTC.

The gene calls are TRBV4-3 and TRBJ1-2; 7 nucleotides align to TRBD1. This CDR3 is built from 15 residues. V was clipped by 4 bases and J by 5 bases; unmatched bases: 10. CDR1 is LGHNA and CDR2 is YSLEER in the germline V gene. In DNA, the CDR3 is TGCGCCAGCAGCCTGGACAGGACATCTTCATATGGCTACACCTTC. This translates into CASSLDRTSSYGYTF.

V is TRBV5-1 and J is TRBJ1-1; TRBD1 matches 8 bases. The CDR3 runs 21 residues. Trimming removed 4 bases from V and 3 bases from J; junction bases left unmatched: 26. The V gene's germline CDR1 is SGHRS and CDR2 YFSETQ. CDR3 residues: CASSPGQGYWSSRDFYTEAFF. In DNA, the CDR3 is TGCGCCAGCAGCCCCGGACAGGGTTATTGGTCTTCCCGAGATTTTTACACTGAAGCTTTCTTT. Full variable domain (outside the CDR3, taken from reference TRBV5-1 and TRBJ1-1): KAGVTQTPRYLIKTRGQQVTLSCSPISGHRSVSWYQQTPGQGLQFLFEYFSETQRNKGNFPGRFSGRQFSNSRSEMNVSTLELGDSALYLCASSPGQGYWSSRDFYTEAFFGQGTRLTVV.

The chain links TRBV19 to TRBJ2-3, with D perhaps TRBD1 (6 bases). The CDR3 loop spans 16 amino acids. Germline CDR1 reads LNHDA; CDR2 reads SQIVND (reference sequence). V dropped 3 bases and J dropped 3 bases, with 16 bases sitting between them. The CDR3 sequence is CASSMGDLRGTDTQYF. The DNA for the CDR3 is TGTGCCAGTAGTATGGGGGATCTTAGGGGGACAGATACGCAGTATTTT.

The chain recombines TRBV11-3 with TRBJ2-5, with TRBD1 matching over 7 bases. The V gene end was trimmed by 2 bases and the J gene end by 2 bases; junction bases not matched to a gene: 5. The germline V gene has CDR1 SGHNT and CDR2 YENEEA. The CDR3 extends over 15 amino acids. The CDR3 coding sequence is TGTGCCAGCAGCTTATTACCGGGACAGCAAGAGACCCAGTACTTC. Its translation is CASSLLPGQQETQYF.

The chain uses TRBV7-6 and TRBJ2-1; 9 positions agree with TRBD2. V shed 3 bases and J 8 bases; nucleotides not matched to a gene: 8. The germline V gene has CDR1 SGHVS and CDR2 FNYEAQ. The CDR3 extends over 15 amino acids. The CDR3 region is CASSFSAGGYDEQFF. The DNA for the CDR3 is TGTGCCAGCAGCTTTTCGGCGGGAGGGTACGATGAGCAGTTCTTC. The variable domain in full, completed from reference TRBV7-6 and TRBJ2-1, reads GAGVSQSPRYKVTKRGQDVALRCDPISGHVSLYWYRQALGQGPEFLTYFNYEAQQDKSGLPNDRFSAERPEGSISTLTIQRTEQRDSAMYRCASSFSAGGYDEQFFGPGTRLTVL.

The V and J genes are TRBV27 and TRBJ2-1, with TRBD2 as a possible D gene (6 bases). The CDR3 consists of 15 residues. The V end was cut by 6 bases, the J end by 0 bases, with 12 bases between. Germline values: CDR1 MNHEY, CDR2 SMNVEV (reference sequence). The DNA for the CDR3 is TGTGCCAGCAGCCGACCTAGCGACTCCTACAATGAGCAGTTCTTC. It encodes CASSRPSDSYNEQFF.